The 23 T cell receptor beta chains below were found in one sample sequenced in a study of control samples from healthy donors and cancer patients (TCRdb year 2020). The library was prepared using the immunoSEQ multiplex PCR assay. TCRdb carries this immuneACCESS record with in-frame sequences only. Its versions omit some clonotypes, under half of them owing to an unresolved V gene in the studies checked, with the rest unexplained. The sample table lists approximately 130,000 clones, roughly 90% of them with a count of one. About 40% of the sample belongs to the ten largest clones. The material sequenced was blood. The receptors originated from a man aged 45-60 years in good health.

The chain employs TRBV30 and TRBJ2-2; D not resolved. Trimming pared 0 bases from V and 2 bases from J, leaving 7 bases between. The germline CDR1 and CDR2 sequences are GTSNPN and SVGIG (reference sequence). The CDR3 is made up of 14 amino acids. The CDR3 protein is CAWSVVGNTGELFF. CDR3 nucleotide sequence: TGTGCCTGGAGTGTGGTGGGTAACACCGGGGAGCTGTTTTTT.

The gene calls are TRBV21-1 and TRBJ2-7. TRBV21-1 is a pseudogene segment. CDR3 size: 17 residues. This CDR3 reads CASSKDPGAGTWREQYF. CDR3 DNA sequence: TGTGCCAGCAGCAAAGACCCGGGGGCAGGGACTTGGCGCGAGCAGTACTTC.

There are a few counts of this clone. The CDR3 protein is CASSRRTSGGAYEQYF. CDR3 bases: TGTGCCAGCAGCAGACGGACTAGCGGGGGGGCCTACGAGCAGTACTTC. This sequence joins TRBV7-9 and TRBJ2-7, with 15 bases aligning to TRBD2. Germline CDR1 and CDR2: SEHNR and FQNEAQ (reference sequence). The CDR3 extends over 16 amino acids. After removal of 5 bases from V and 2 bases from J, the junction contained 4 bases not matched to a gene.

The V and J genes are TRBV5-4 and TRBJ2-7; D ambiguous. There are 14 residues in the CDR3. The V gene lost 0 bases and the J gene lost 3 bases, with 10 bases spanning the gap. Germline V gene sequence: CDR1 SGHNT, CDR2 YYREEE (reference sequence). The CDR3 sequence: CASSLDMGYYEQYF. The CDR3, as DNA: TGTGCCAGCAGCTTGGATATGGGGTACTACGAGCAGTACTTC.

The chain uses TRBV7-2 and TRBJ1-2, with 7 nucleotides matching TRBD1. The CDR3 extends over 14 amino acids. The V gene's germline CDR1 is SGHTA and CDR2 FQGNSA. The junction had 8 bases not matched to a gene; V was cut back by 3 bases and J by 7 bases. CDR3 in DNA: TGTGCCAGCAGCTTCGAGATCCGGGACAGTGGCTACACCTTC. This translates into CASSFEIRDSGYTF. Combining the CDR3 with reference TRBV7-2 and TRBJ1-2 gives the whole variable domain GAGVSQSPSNKVTEKGKDVELRCDPISGHTALYWYRQSLGQGLEFLIYFQGNSAPDKSGLPSDRFSAERTGGSVSTLTIQRTQQEDSAVYLCASSFEIRDSGYTFGSGTRLTVV.

The chain couples TRBV27 to TRBJ1-4; no clear D. CDR1 is MNHEY and CDR2 is SMNVEV in the germline V gene (reference sequence). The CDR3 runs to 12 residues. V shed 3 bases and J shed 8 bases, with 7 bases lying between them. The CDR3 DNA reads TGTGCCAGCAGTTTTGACCGAGAAAAACTGTTTTTT. Amino acid sequence: CASSFDREKLFF.

The chain combines TRBV7-2 with TRBJ1-4, with TRBD1 matching over 9 bases. J gave up 8 bases and V 10 bases, and 14 bases lay outside the gene matches. The CDR3 extends over 15 amino acids. Germline CDR1 reads SGHTA; CDR2 reads FQGNSA. CDR3 in DNA: TGTGCCAACAGTCGGGGACAGGGCGGGAGCGAAAAACTGTTTTTT. This gives the protein CANSRGQGGSEKLFF.

This chain connects TRBV5-8 to TRBJ1-1; D is perhaps TRBD1 (5 bases). Deletions cut 0 bases from V and 3 bases from J, with 12 bases between. The CDR3 runs 15 residues. Germline values: CDR1 SGHTS, CDR2 YDEGEE. The CDR3 spells CASSLGMGRDTEAFF. The CDR3, as DNA: TGTGCCAGCAGCTTGGGGATGGGCAGGGACACTGAAGCTTTCTTT.

CDR3 sequence (DNA): TGTGCCATCAGTGAGTCGACAGGGGTCGGAAACACCATATATTTT. Translating it yields CAISESTGVGNTIYF. V and J are TRBV10-3 and TRBJ1-3, with 8 bases identical to TRBD1. V was pared by 0 bases and J by 4 bases, with 2 bases of the junction left unmatched. The CDR3 contains 15 residues. Germline V gene lookup returns CDR1 ENHRY and CDR2 SYGVKD.

The rearrangement uses TRBV7-2 and TRBJ2-3; D might be TRBD2 (7 bases). This CDR3 contains 16 residues. V lost 2 bases to trimming and J lost 0 bases, with 12 bases between them. Looked up from germline, CDR1 is SGHTA and CDR2 is FQGNSA. The CDR3, as DNA: TGTGCCAGCAGCTTAAGGGCGGGGGCTAGCACAGATACGCAGTATTTT. Its translation is CASSLRAGASTDTQYF.

The genes are TRBV6-6 and TRBJ1-5, with TRBD1 matching 7 bases. Trimming cost V 6 bases and J 6 bases; bases outside gene matches: 8. The CDR3 contains 14 residues. Germline assignment: CDR1 MNHNY and CDR2 SVGAGI (reference sequence). The CDR3 DNA is TGTGCCAGCAGAATGGGACAGAATTCTCAGCCCCAGCATTTT. Amino acid sequence: CASRMGQNSQPQHF.

The chain combines TRBV5-1 with TRBJ2-5, with 8 nucleotides matching TRBD1. The CDR3 covers 14 residues. CDR1 is SGHRS, CDR2 YFSETQ, per germline. With V trimmed by 2 bases and J by 1 base, 1 base remained unmatched. This chain's CDR3 is CASSFGTGQETQYF. DNA of the CDR3: TGCGCCAGCAGCTTCGGGACAGGCCAAGAGACCCAGTACTTC.

This clone was found a few times. This chain joins TRBV29-1 and TRBJ1-1, with D hard to call. The CDR3 is 11 residues long. The V gene lost 8 bases and the J gene lost 4 bases, with 11 bases spanning the gap. Germline V CDR1 and CDR2: SQVTM, ANQGSEA. CDR3 DNA sequence: TGCAGCACGTGGTCCCTCACTGAAGCTTTCTTT. Amino acid sequence: CSTWSLTEAFF. The full variable domain, rest sourced from reference TRBV29-1 and TRBJ1-1, is SAVISQKPSRDICQRGTSLTIQCQVDSQVTMMFWYRQQPGQSLTLIATANQGSEATYESGFVIDKFPISRPNLTFSTLTVSNMSPEDSSIYLCSTWSLTEAFFGQGTRLTVV.

The rearrangement joins TRBV7-2 to TRBJ2-2, with D unclear. Trimming stripped 4 bases from V and 4 bases from J, with 19 bases between. The CDR3 runs to 17 residues. Germline assignment: CDR1 SGHTA and CDR2 FQGNSA. CDR3 sequence reads: CASSSRLLTLITGELFF. The CDR3 DNA sequence: TGTGCCAGCAGCTCGCGACTCCTGACACTGATCACCGGGGAGCTGTTTTTT. Using reference TRBV7-2 and TRBJ2-2 for the parts outside the CDR3, the full variable domain is GAGVSQSPSNKVTEKGKDVELRCDPISGHTALYWYRQSLGQGLEFLIYFQGNSAPDKSGLPSDRFSAERTGGSVSTLTIQRTQQEDSAVYLCASSSRLLTLITGELFFGEGSRLTVL.

The gene calls are TRBV7-5 and TRBJ1-1; TRBD1 reflects the table's D call only, with no check against the DNA. TRBV7-5 is a pseudogene segment. The CDR3 covers 15 residues. CDR3 coding DNA: TGTGCCAGAAGCCCGCTGACAGGGGTAGAACTGGAAGCTTTCTTT. It encodes CARSPLTGVELEAFF.

The chain links TRBV25-1 to TRBJ2-1; possible D gene TRBD2, 5 bases. V was trimmed by 5 bases and J by 7 bases, leaving 15 bases between them. The CDR3 sequence is 14 residues long. CDR1 MGHDK and CDR2 SYGVNS come from the germline V gene. This CDR3 reads CASSTRPAGNEQFF. The CDR3 nucleotides read TGTGCCAGCAGTACTAGACCCGCTGGTAATGAGCAGTTCTTC.

This chain links TRBV4-3 with TRBJ1-2; perhaps TRBD1 as D (5 bases). The CDR3 loop spans 11 amino acids. V was trimmed by 3 bases and J by 7 bases, leaving 6 bases between them. The V gene's germline CDR1 is LGHNA and CDR2 YSLEER. The CDR3 protein is CASSQRGGYTF. The CDR3 nucleotides read TGCGCCAGCAGCCAGAGGGGTGGCTACACCTTC.

This chain connects TRBV6-5 to TRBJ2-7, with a possible D match to TRBD1 (6 bases). From germline, CDR1 is MNHEY and CDR2 SVGAGI. This CDR3 comprises 16 residues. V was pared by 4 bases and J by 2 bases, with 18 bases between. This chain's CDR3 is CASSSLQGWGTYEQYF. In DNA, the CDR3 is TGTGCCAGCAGTTCACTCCAGGGGTGGGGGACCTACGAGCAGTACTTC.

This chain uses TRBV2 with TRBJ1-3; 9 nucleotides line up with TRBD1. The junction had 2 bases not matched to a gene; V was cut back by 0 bases and J by 2 bases. Per the germline V gene, CDR1 is SNHLY and CDR2 is FYNNEI. The CDR3 consists of 16 residues. CDR3 loop: CASSEARQGAGNTIYF. In DNA form, the CDR3 reads TGTGCCAGCAGTGAAGCCCGACAGGGGGCTGGAAACACCATATATTTT.

The V and J genes are TRBV7-9 and TRBJ2-6, with 7 bases lining up with TRBD2. The CDR3 extends over 15 amino acids. Trimming cost V 8 bases and J 0 bases; bases outside gene matches: 4. Germline V gene data show CDR1 as SEHNR and CDR2 as FQNEAQ (reference sequence). CDR3 nucleotide sequence: TGTGCCAGCTCCCGGGGGGACTCTGGGGCCAACGTCCTGACTTTC. It translates to CASSRGDSGANVLTF.

The gene calls are TRBV11-2 and TRBJ1-3; D gene uncertain. This CDR3 comprises 15 residues. Germline V lookup: CDR1 SGHAT, CDR2 FQNNGV. Trimming removed 4 bases from V and 0 bases from J, with 10 bases in between. The CDR3 sequence is CASSSRPDSGNTIYF. The DNA for the CDR3 is TGTGCCAGCAGCTCCCGGCCCGACTCTGGAAACACCATATATTTT.

V and J are TRBV10-3 and TRBJ2-7, with TRBD1 matching 7 bases. V dropped 0 bases and J dropped 2; count of bases not matched to a gene: 4. The CDR3 sequence is 15 residues long. The germline gives CDR1 ENHRY, CDR2 SYGVKD. CDR3 DNA sequence: TGTGCCATCAGTGAGTCCGACAGGGCGGCCTACGAGCAGTACTTC. This codes for CAISESDRAAYEQYF.

The chain carries TRBV19 and TRBJ1-3, with D perhaps matching TRBD1 (5 bases). The CDR3 sequence is 13 residues long. The germline V gene encodes CDR1 LNHDA and CDR2 SQIVND (reference sequence). Trimming took off 7 bases at V and 6 bases at J, with 13 bases between the two ends. The CDR3 spells CASTRDGTNTIYF. CDR3 in DNA: TGTGCCAGTACCCGGGACGGAACAAACACCATATATTTT.